This TCR beta chain is from a study of T cells in Graves' hyperthyroidism and ophthalmopathy. Overall study results and limits: Using 13 V-J features, a model discriminated ophthalmopathy from stable hyperthyroidism.

The study excluded patients with uncontrolled infection, other autoimmune disease, pregnancy or lactation. Based on clinical symptoms, serum thyroxine and TRAb, thyroid ultrasound and orbital computed tomography, diagnoses were reached. RNA transcripts were the template for amplifying TCR beta CDR3 regions. The HTBI primer set was used in a first-round RT-PCR of the TCR CDR3. MiXCR, applied by TCRdb to the multiplex PCR reads, yields one record per CDR3 protein. The table shows around 580,000 distinct CDR3 sequences, with 16% occurring only once. This clonotype was seen at least ten times. Its antigen is as yet unknown. The V segment lost 2 bases and the J segment 3 bases; nucleotides outside the gene matches: 18. Germline CDR1 is ENHRY and CDR2 is SYGVKD. The CDR3 loop spans 20 amino acids.

The receptor was isolated from a woman aged 18-29 years with Graves' hyperthyroidism. The material sequenced was blood. The chain joins TRBV10-3 to TRBJ2-1; 8 positions match TRBD2. CDR3 sequence reads: CAISEGRGLVPLAIYNEQFF. CDR3 nucleotide sequence: TGTGCCATCAGTGAGGGTCGGGGACTAGTGCCCTTGGCCATCTACAATGAGCAGTTCTTC.